One and the same sample provided the 20 T cell receptor beta chains below, sequenced in a study of lymphopenia after photon versus proton radiotherapy. Assay used: immunoSEQ multiplex PCR; TCRdb lists only in-frame clones, some missing. The table has roughly 41,000 clones, about 83% seen once; the top ten hold around 3%. Source: peripheral blood, taken from a patient treated with photon-based radiotherapy. The receptors shown here come from a man aged 45-60 years with gastric cancer.

The gene calls are TRBV15 and TRBJ2-5; unclear D gene. The CDR3 spans 13 residues. V lost 1 base, J lost 2 bases, and 5 bases lay in between. Germline lookup yields CDR1 LNHNV and CDR2 YYDKDF (reference sequence). CDR3 nucleotides: TGTGCCACCAGCAGAGGGGTACAAGAGACCCAGTACTTC. It translates to CATSRGVQETQYF.

The rearrangement joins TRBV5-1 to TRBJ2-2; D perhaps matches TRBD2 (6 bases). Trimming removed 6 bases from V and 4 bases from J, with 13 bases in between. The CDR3 runs 14 residues. Germline-derived CDR1 and CDR2 are SGHRS and YFSETQ. CDR3 nucleotide sequence: TGCGCCAGCACGCCGGGACTTATCACCGGGGAGCTGTTTTTT. This codes for CASTPGLITGELFF.

The gene calls are TRBV6-1 and TRBJ2-5, with D maybe TRBD2 (7 bases). The germline CDR1 and CDR2 sequences are MNHNS and SASEGT. V was shortened by 3 bases and J by 5 bases, with 13 bases between the two germline ends. This CDR3 region has 14 residues. The CDR3 DNA is TGTGCCAGCAGTGACAGGGGAGGGTTCGAGACCCAGTACTTC. Its protein is CASSDRGGFETQYF.

This sequence joins TRBV19 and TRBJ2-7, with 10 bases lining up with TRBD1. This CDR3 is built from 16 residues. Germline V gene sequence: CDR1 LNHDA, CDR2 SQIVND (reference sequence). The trim removed 4 bases at V and 3 bases at J, leaving 9 bases unmatched. The CDR3 protein is CASSNTQTGGSYEQYF. The CDR3 coding sequence is TGTGCCAGTAGTAATACCCAGACAGGGGGCAGCTACGAGCAGTACTTC.

This chain uses TRBV7-8 with TRBJ2-5; D not resolved. V lost 2 bases and J lost 2, with 9 bases in between. The CDR3 extends over 14 amino acids. CDR1 is SGHVS and CDR2 is FQNEAQ in the germline V gene. The chain's CDR3 is CASSLQITQETQYF. The CDR3 DNA is TGTGCCAGCAGCTTACAGATAACTCAAGAGACCCAGTACTTC. Full variable domain (rest looked up from reference TRBV7-8 and TRBJ2-5): GAGVSQSPRYKVAKRGQDVALRCDPISGHVSLFWYQQALGQGPEFLTYFQNEAQLDKSGLPSDRFFAERPEGSVSTLKIQRTQQEDSAVYLCASSLQITQETQYFGPGTRLLVL.

This sequence joins TRBV7-9 and TRBJ1-1, with 8 bases fitting TRBD1. The trim removed 5 bases at V and 5 bases at J, leaving 16 bases unmatched. CDR3 length equals 17 residues. Germline V gene data show CDR1 as SEHNR and CDR2 as FQNEAQ (reference sequence). The CDR3 reads CASSHQGAGPGGTEAFF. The CDR3 DNA follows: TGTGCCAGCAGCCACCAGGGGGCAGGGCCCGGAGGTACTGAAGCTTTCTTT.

This clone has only a few counts. The chain joins TRBV6-4 to TRBJ2-1; 7 bases are shared with TRBD1. This CDR3 contains 16 residues. With V trimmed by 4 bases and J by 1 base, 7 bases remained unmatched. CDR1 is MRHNA, CDR2 SNTAGT, per germline. CDR3 nucleotide sequence: TGTGCCAGCAGTGGGGGGCCGACAGGGTCCTACAATGAGCAGTTCTTC. This gives the protein CASSGGPTGSYNEQFF.

This CDR3 is CASSLTSGTSGYNEQFF. CDR3 bases: TGTGCCAGCAGCTTGACCTCCGGGACTAGCGGCTACAATGAGCAGTTCTTC. The rearrangement links TRBV7-2 to TRBJ2-1; TRBD2 matches at 11 bases. The V gene's germline CDR1 is SGHTA and CDR2 FQGNSA. The CDR3 extends over 17 amino acids. V lost 3 bases to trimming and J lost 3 bases; unmatched junction nucleotides: 7.

This chain connects TRBV7-9 to TRBJ2-7; 10 bases agree with TRBD2. Germline V gene lookup returns CDR1 SEHNR and CDR2 FQNEAQ (reference sequence). The length of the CDR3 is 13 residues. V shed 11 bases, J shed 0 bases, and the junction held 4 bases outside the gene matches. CDR3 residues: CAGASGSSYEQYF. The CDR3 coding sequence is TGTGCCGGGGCTAGCGGGAGCTCCTACGAGCAGTACTTC.

This sequence joins TRBV5-6 and TRBJ2-7; 7 nucleotides align to TRBD1. There are 15 residues in the CDR3. After removal of 3 bases from V and 2 bases from J, the junction contained 8 bases not matched to a gene. Germline V gene lookup returns CDR1 SGHDT and CDR2 YYEEEE. This chain's CDR3 is CASSSGQDTPYEQYF. The CDR3 nucleotides are TGTGCCAGCAGCTCCGGACAGGACACCCCCTACGAGCAGTACTTC.

The V and J genes are TRBV2 and TRBJ2-2; D remains unclear. With 7 bases removed from V and 4 bases from J, the gap between germline ends came to 10 bases. CDR3 length: 13 residues. Germline loops: CDR1 SNHLY, CDR2 FYNNEI. Here the CDR3 DNA reads TGTGCCAGCACTCAGTCATTCACCGGGGAGCTGTTTTTT. Its translation: CASTQSFTGELFF. The variable domain in full, with the rest retrieved from reference TRBV2 and TRBJ2-2, is EPEVTQTPSHQVTQMGQEVILRCVPISNHLYFYWYRQILGQKVEFLVSFYNNEISEKSEIFDDQFSVERPDGSNFTLKIRSTKLEDSAMYFCASTQSFTGELFFGEGSRLTVL.

The rearrangement links TRBV25-1 to TRBJ2-1; TRBD2 is a possible D gene (6 bases). The length of the CDR3 is 14 residues. Germline V gene data show CDR1 as MGHDK and CDR2 as SYGVNS. Between the trimmed V and J ends, which lost 7 bases and 6 bases, there was a span of 16 bases. CDR3 loop: CASIGGKGSNEQFF. For the CDR3, the DNA is TGTGCCAGCATTGGAGGGAAGGGCAGCAATGAGCAGTTCTTC.

This clone was counted a few times. The J gene is TRBJ2-2, the V gene TRBV29-1; 10 bases map to TRBD2. V was pared by 0 bases and J by 6 bases, with 7 bases of the junction left unmatched. Germline CDR1 reads SQVTM; CDR2 reads ANQGSEA. The CDR3 sequence is 16 residues long. CDR3: CSVEDGLAEGAGELFF. The CDR3 bases are TGCAGCGTTGAAGACGGACTAGCGGAGGGGGCCGGGGAGCTGTTTTTT.

This clone was detected once. The V gene is TRBV27, the J gene TRBJ2-3; D may be TRBD1 (6 bases). The CDR3 has 15 residues. Germline loops: CDR1 MNHEY, CDR2 SMNVEV (reference sequence). Trimming left V 8 bases short and J 2 bases short, with 17 bases between. In DNA form, the CDR3 reads TGTGCCAGCGGGGGCTGGGCGGGCCTCACAGATACGCAGTATTTT. Amino acids: CASGGWAGLTDTQYF.

This sequence joins TRBV6-5 and TRBJ1-5; perhaps TRBD1 as D (5 bases). The CDR3 is 13 residues long. CDR1 and CDR2 (germline): MNHEY, SVGAGI. Trimming pared 4 bases from V and 7 bases from J, leaving 11 bases between. The CDR3 nucleotides are TGTGCCAGCAGTTTCAGGGAAACGCAGCCCCAGCATTTT. Translated, it gives CASSFRETQPQHF.

This chain uses TRBV27 with TRBJ1-1; TRBD1 matches at 7 bases. Germline V gene lookup returns CDR1 MNHEY and CDR2 SMNVEV (reference sequence). With 5 bases clipped from V and 0 bases from J, the junction kept 12 bases outside the gene matches. The CDR3 is 17 residues long. This chain's CDR3 is CASSPRQGFGMNTEAFF. Written as DNA, the CDR3 is TGTGCCAGCAGTCCACGACAGGGATTCGGGATGAACACTGAAGCTTTCTTT.

There are a few counts of this clone. V usage is TRBV4-2 and J usage is TRBJ1-5, with D possibly being TRBD1 (6 bases). V was shortened by 0 bases and J by 3 bases, with 18 bases between the two germline ends. CDR1 is LGHNA and CDR2 is YNFKEQ in the germline V gene. The CDR3 consists of 18 residues. The CDR3 protein is CASSQDPAGANDNQPQHF. The DNA for the CDR3 is TGTGCCAGCAGCCAAGATCCGGCAGGGGCTAACGACAATCAGCCCCAGCATTTT.

The V gene is TRBV27, the J gene TRBJ2-3; 9 bases align to TRBD1. The ends lost 0 bases at V and 4 bases at J; junction bases unmatched: 5. Looked up from germline, CDR1 is MNHEY and CDR2 is SMNVEV (reference sequence). This CDR3 has 16 amino acids. The CDR3 sequence is CASSLSDRGFADTQYF. The DNA of the CDR3 is TGTGCCAGCAGTTTATCGGACAGGGGATTCGCAGATACGCAGTATTTT.

The chain couples TRBV7-2 to TRBJ2-7; tentatively, D is TRBD1 (6 bases). CDR1 and CDR2 (germline): SGHTA, FQGNSA. Trimming cost V 11 bases and J 0 bases, with 14 bases left between them. This CDR3 contains 13 residues. CDR3 in DNA: TGTGCCGGGGGCGACATCAGCTCCTACGAGCAGTACTTC. Translating gives CAGGDISSYEQYF. The entire variable domain, with the rest obtained from reference TRBV7-2 and TRBJ2-7, is as follows: GAGVSQSPSNKVTEKGKDVELRCDPISGHTALYWYRQSLGQGLEFLIYFQGNSAPDKSGLPSDRFSAERTGGSVSTLTIQRTQQEDSAVYLCAGGDISSYEQYFGPGTRLTVT.

DNA for the CDR3: TGTGCCAGTAGTATATTCGGGGGAATATCCTACGAGCAGTACTTC. This encodes CASSIFGGISYEQYF. The chain combines TRBV19 with TRBJ2-7; a possible D gene is TRBD2 (6 bases). Trimming stripped 2 bases from V and 1 base from J, with 12 bases between. Germline V lookup: CDR1 LNHDA, CDR2 SQIVND (reference sequence). This CDR3 is 15 amino acids long.